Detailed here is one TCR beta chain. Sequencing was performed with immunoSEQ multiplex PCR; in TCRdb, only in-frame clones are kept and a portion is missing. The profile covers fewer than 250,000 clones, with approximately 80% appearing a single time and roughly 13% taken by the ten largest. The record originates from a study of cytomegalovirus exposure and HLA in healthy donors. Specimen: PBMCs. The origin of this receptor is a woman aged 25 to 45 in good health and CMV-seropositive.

The DNA for the CDR3 is TGTGCCAGCAGTACCGGACAGTTTTCCTACGAGCAGTACTTC. It specifies CASSTGQFSYEQYF. The chain uses TRBV6-6 and TRBJ2-7; D is possibly TRBD1 (6 bases). The CDR3 length is 14 residues. Germline V gene sequence: CDR1 MNHNY, CDR2 SVGAGI (reference sequence). Trimming stripped 5 bases from V and 1 base from J, with 12 bases between.